The 21 T cell receptor beta chains presented below share a single source sample, sequenced in a study of blood T cell repertoires in COVID-19. TCRdb keeps only in-frame clones here, not all; method: immunoSEQ multiplex PCR. The data show around 200,000 clones, with approximately 84% seen just once and about 6.4% held by the top ten. Sequencing used peripheral blood. These TCRs come from a human donor in a cohort sampled during active COVID-19.

V gene TRBV30 combines with J gene TRBJ1-4; D is unclear. V lost 3 bases and J lost 3, with 17 bases in between. Germline loops: CDR1 GTSNPN, CDR2 SVGIG (reference sequence). The CDR3 totals 16 residues. CDR3 in amino acids: CAWSPNSGSANEKLFF. In DNA form, the CDR3 reads TGTGCCTGGAGCCCGAACTCGGGTTCGGCTAATGAAAAACTGTTTTTT.

The chain combines TRBV12-3 or TRBV12-4 with TRBJ1-2, with 9 nucleotides matching TRBD1. The ends lost 5 bases at V and 4 bases at J; junction bases unmatched: 2. The CDR3 length is 13 residues. CDR3 nucleotide sequence: TGTGCCAGCAGTCCGACAGGGGGCTATGGCTACACCTTC. It encodes CASSPTGGYGYTF.

The V gene is TRBV6-5, the J gene TRBJ1-1; a possible D gene is TRBD1 (5 bases). The germline gives CDR1 MNHEY, CDR2 SVGAGI. The V end was cut by 3 bases, the J end by 5 bases, with 13 bases between. This CDR3 region has 14 residues. DNA for the CDR3: TGTGCCAGCAGTTATCTGGGGGGTCGGACTGAAGCTTTCTTT. It yields the protein CASSYLGGRTEAFF.

The chain carries TRBV5-1 and TRBJ1-5, with TRBD1 matching 10 bases. Losses at the gene ends were 3 bases for V and 7 bases for J; bases not matched to a gene: 7. The CDR3 covers 15 residues. Germline CDR1 and CDR2: SGHRS and YFSETQ. CDR3 DNA sequence: TGCGCCAGCAGCTCGGGACAGGGGCCCGGGCAGCCCCAGCATTTT. This gives the protein CASSSGQGPGQPQHF.

The chain has TRBV7-8 and TRBJ1-5; D perhaps matches TRBD1 (5 bases). Trimming left V 5 bases short and J 2 bases short, with 16 bases between. Germline-derived CDR1 and CDR2 are SGHVS and FQNEAQ. The CDR3 loop spans 16 amino acids. CDR3 amino acids: CASSMEGVQGNQPQHF. The CDR3 region has the DNA TGTGCCAGCAGCATGGAAGGGGTTCAAGGCAATCAGCCCCAGCATTTT. Full variable domain (outside the CDR3, taken from reference TRBV7-8 and TRBJ1-5): GAGVSQSPRYKVAKRGQDVALRCDPISGHVSLFWYQQALGQGPEFLTYFQNEAQLDKSGLPSDRFFAERPEGSVSTLKIQRTQQEDSAVYLCASSMEGVQGNQPQHFGDGTRLSIL.

Comments on this clone: One junction end disagrees with the germline gene, perhaps due to a read error. The rearrangement links TRBV3-1 (or the pseudogene TRBV3-2) to TRBJ2-2, with TRBD1 matching over 9 bases. In germline, CDR1 is LGHDT, CDR2 YNNKEL (reference sequence). CDR3 size: 18 residues. The CDR3: CASSHIGTGSPEYRGAVF. The CDR3 DNA sequence: TGTGCCAGCAGCCACATCGGGACAGGGTCACCTGAGTACCGGGGAGCTGTTTTT.

J is TRBJ2-5 and V is TRBV2, with D maybe TRBD1 (6 bases). CDR3 length: 12 residues. V shed 7 bases and J shed 7 bases, with 13 bases lying between them. The V gene's germline CDR1 is SNHLY and CDR2 FYNNEI. The CDR3 DNA sequence: TGTGCCAGCACGCCAGGGGAGAGGACCCAGTACTTC. Encoded protein: CASTPGERTQYF. The variable domain in full, with the rest retrieved from reference TRBV2 and TRBJ2-5, is EPEVTQTPSHQVTQMGQEVILRCVPISNHLYFYWYRQILGQKVEFLVSFYNNEISEKSEIFDDQFSVERPDGSNFTLKIRSTKLEDSAMYFCASTPGERTQYFGPGTRLLVL.

The chain joins TRBV6-4 to TRBJ1-1; TRBD1 matches at 8 bases. Germline assignment: CDR1 MRHNA and CDR2 SNTAGT. The V gene end was trimmed by 4 bases and the J gene end by 0 bases; junction bases not matched to a gene: 4. The CDR3 has 15 residues. CDR3 amino acids: CASSGDRRMNTEAFF. In nucleotides, the CDR3 is TGTGCCAGCAGTGGGGACAGGAGGATGAACACTGAAGCTTTCTTT.

This chain connects TRBV25-1 to TRBJ1-6, with 10 bases identical to TRBD1. Looked up from germline, CDR1 is MGHDK and CDR2 is SYGVNS. The V gene end was trimmed by 5 bases and the J gene end by 13 bases; junction bases not matched to a gene: 14. This CDR3 contains 16 residues. The CDR3 is CASSLAIGTGALPLHF. The CDR3 region has the DNA TGTGCCAGCAGTTTGGCCATTGGGACAGGGGCTTTGCCCCTCCACTTT.

The rearrangement joins TRBV18 to TRBJ2-6; 7 bases agree with TRBD1. The V gene's germline CDR1 is KGHSH and CDR2 LQKENI. The CDR3 is made up of 18 amino acids. V dropped 6 bases and J dropped 0; count of bases not matched to a gene: 11. The CDR3 loop reads CASSPRDRAFSGANVLTF. The CDR3, as DNA: TGTGCCAGCTCCCCCAGGGACAGAGCCTTCTCTGGGGCCAACGTCCTGACTTTC.

The chain uses TRBV24-1 and TRBJ2-1; TRBD1 matches at 8 bases. Germline lookup yields CDR1 KGHDR and CDR2 SFDVKD. The CDR3 spans 15 residues. V lost 5 bases and J lost 5; bases outside the gene matches: 7. The DNA for the CDR3 is TGTGCCACCAGTGTAAGAGACAGGGGAAACAATGAGCAGTTCTTC. Its protein product is CATSVRDRGNNEQFF.

The chain joins TRBV19 to TRBJ2-5; no clear D. V lost 2 bases and J 0 bases, leaving 10 bases between the germline ends. CDR1 is LNHDA and CDR2 is SQIVND in the germline V gene (reference sequence). CDR3 size: 15 residues. The CDR3 nucleotides read TGTGCCAGTAGTATAACCACATCCTACCAAGAGACCCAGTACTTC. Its protein product is CASSITTSYQETQYF.

This chain links TRBV18 with TRBJ2-4; 8 positions agree with TRBD2. With V trimmed by 3 bases and J by 3 bases, 16 bases remained unmatched. The CDR3 has 19 residues. Germline lookup yields CDR1 KGHSH and CDR2 LQKENI. CDR3 in DNA: TGTGCCAGCTCACCCATTTTGGGCGGGGGGCCCAACGTCAAAAACATTCAGTACTTC. This sequence encodes CASSPILGGGPNVKNIQYF.

The chain has TRBV5-4 and TRBJ1-5; 7 bases map to TRBD1. This CDR3 comprises 16 residues. V lost 4 bases, J lost 4 bases, and 11 bases stayed unmatched. Germline CDR1 reads SGHNT; CDR2 reads YYREEE (reference sequence). The CDR3 here is CASSTPTGRQNQPQHF. CDR3 coding DNA: TGTGCCAGCAGCACCCCGACAGGGAGGCAGAATCAGCCCCAGCATTTT.

This chain uses TRBV9 with TRBJ1-1, with unresolved D. The V and J ends lost 2 bases and 4 bases respectively, with 12 bases between them. Germline V gives CDR1 SGDLS, CDR2 YYNGEE. This CDR3 has 14 residues. CDR3 residues: CASSVEGFGTEAFF. The DNA for the CDR3 is TGTGCCAGCAGCGTCGAGGGATTTGGCACTGAAGCTTTCTTT. The variable domain in full, completed from reference TRBV9 and TRBJ1-1, reads DSGVTQTPKHLITATGQRVTLRCSPRSGDLSVYWYQQSLDQGLQFLIQYYNGEERAKGNILERFSAQQFPDLHSELNLSSLELGDSALYFCASSVEGFGTEAFFGQGTRLTVV.

This chain uses TRBV7-9 with TRBJ2-7, with 11 bases that match TRBD1. Germline CDR1 is SEHNR and CDR2 is FQNEAQ (reference sequence). This CDR3 has 16 amino acids. The trim removed 2 bases at V and 4 bases at J, leaving 7 bases unmatched. In DNA form, the CDR3 reads TGTGCCAGCAGCTTATATACGGGACAGGGGGGATACGAGCAGTACTTC. Translation gives CASSLYTGQGGYEQYF.

A few counts support this clone. The V gene is TRBV6-1, the J gene TRBJ2-7, with a possible D match to TRBD2 (6 bases). The CDR3 spans 13 residues. The V gene's germline CDR1 is MNHNS and CDR2 SASEGT. V was clipped by 3 bases and J by 4 bases, with 10 bases between them. The CDR3 DNA reads TGTGCCAGCAGTGATGGGACTCAGTACGAGCAGTACTTC. Protein sequence: CASSDGTQYEQYF.

This chain joins TRBV5-1 and TRBJ1-6; no clear D gene. V dropped 7 bases and J dropped 5 bases, with 13 bases sitting between them. CDR3 length: 14 residues. From germline, CDR1 is SGHRS and CDR2 YFSETQ. The CDR3 loop is CASSPGENNSPLHF. In DNA, the CDR3 is TGCGCCAGCTCTCCCGGAGAAAATAATTCACCCCTCCACTTT.

The CDR3 loop is CASSNQGFGAFF. CDR3 coding DNA: TGTGCCAGCAGTAACCAGGGATTTGGAGCTTTCTTT. The V gene is TRBV2, the J gene TRBJ1-1, with D perhaps TRBD1 (5 bases). This CDR3 region has 12 residues. The germline V and J ends were trimmed by 5 bases and 10 bases, with 14 bases remaining between them. The germline V gene encodes CDR1 SNHLY and CDR2 FYNNEI.

The chain recombines TRBV6-6 with TRBJ1-1, with TRBD1 as a possible D gene (5 bases). The length of the CDR3 is 11 residues. CDR1 is MNHNY, CDR2 SVGAGI, per germline (reference sequence). Trimming removed 10 bases from V and 6 bases from J, with 12 bases in between. The CDR3: CAIRQGSEAFF. The CDR3, as DNA: TGTGCCATCCGGCAGGGATCTGAAGCTTTCTTT.

The V call is TRBV5-1, the J call TRBJ1-6; 8 bases align to TRBD1. The CDR3 sequence is 15 residues long. From germline, CDR1 is SGHRS and CDR2 YFSETQ. Losses at the gene ends were 4 bases for V and 8 bases for J; bases not matched to a gene: 8. In DNA form, the CDR3 reads TGCGCCAGCAGCGCGAGGACAGGGAGAGATTCACCCCTCCACTTT. Amino acid sequence: CASSARTGRDSPLHF.